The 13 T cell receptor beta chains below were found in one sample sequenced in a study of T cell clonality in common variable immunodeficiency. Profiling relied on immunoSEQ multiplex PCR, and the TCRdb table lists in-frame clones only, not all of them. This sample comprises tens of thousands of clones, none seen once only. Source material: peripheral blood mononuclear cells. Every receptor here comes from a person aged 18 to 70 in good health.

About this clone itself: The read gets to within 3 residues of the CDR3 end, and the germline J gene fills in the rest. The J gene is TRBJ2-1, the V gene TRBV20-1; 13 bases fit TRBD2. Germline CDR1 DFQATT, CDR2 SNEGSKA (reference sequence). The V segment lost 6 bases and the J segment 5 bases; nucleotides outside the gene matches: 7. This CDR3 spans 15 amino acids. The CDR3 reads CSAPGTSGTNNEQFF. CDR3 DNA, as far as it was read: TGCAGTGCCCCTGGGACTAGCGGGACCAACAATGAG.

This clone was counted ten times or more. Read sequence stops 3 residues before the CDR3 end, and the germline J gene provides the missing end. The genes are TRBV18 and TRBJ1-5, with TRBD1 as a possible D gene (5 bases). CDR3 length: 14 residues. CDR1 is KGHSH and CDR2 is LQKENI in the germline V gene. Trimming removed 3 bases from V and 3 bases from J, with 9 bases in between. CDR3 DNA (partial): TGTGCCAGCTCACCCACAGGCTACAATCAGCCC. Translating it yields CASSPTGYNQP. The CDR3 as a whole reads CASSPTGYNQPQHF. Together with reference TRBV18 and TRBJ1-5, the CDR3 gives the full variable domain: NAGVMQNPRHLVRRRGQEARLRCSPMKGHSHVYWYRQLPEEGLKFMVYLQKENIIDESGMPKERFSAEFPKEGPSILRIQQVVRGDSAAYFCASSPTGYNQPQHFGDGTRLSIL.

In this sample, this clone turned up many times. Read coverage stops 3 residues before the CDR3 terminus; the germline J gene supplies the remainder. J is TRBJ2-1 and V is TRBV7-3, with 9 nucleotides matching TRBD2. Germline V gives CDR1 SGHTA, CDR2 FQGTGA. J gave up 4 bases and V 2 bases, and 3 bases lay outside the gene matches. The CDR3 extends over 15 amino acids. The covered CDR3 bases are TGTGCCAGCAGCTTAGAGACTAGCGGATACAATGAG. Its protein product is CASSLETSGYNE. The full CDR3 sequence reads CASSLETSGYNEQFF.

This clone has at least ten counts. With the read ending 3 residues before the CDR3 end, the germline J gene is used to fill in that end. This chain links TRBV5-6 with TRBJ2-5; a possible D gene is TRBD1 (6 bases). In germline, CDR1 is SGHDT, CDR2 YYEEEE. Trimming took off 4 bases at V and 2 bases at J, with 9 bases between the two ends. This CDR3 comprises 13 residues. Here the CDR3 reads CASSPDSQETQYF. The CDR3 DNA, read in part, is TGTGCCAGCAGCCCGGACAGTCAAGAGACC. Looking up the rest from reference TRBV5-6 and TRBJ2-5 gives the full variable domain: DAGVTQSPTHLIKTRGQQVTLRCSPKSGHDTVSWYQQALGQGPQFIFQYYEEEERQRGNFPDRFSGHQFPNYSSELNVNALLLGDSALYLCASSPDSQETQYFGPGTRLLVL.

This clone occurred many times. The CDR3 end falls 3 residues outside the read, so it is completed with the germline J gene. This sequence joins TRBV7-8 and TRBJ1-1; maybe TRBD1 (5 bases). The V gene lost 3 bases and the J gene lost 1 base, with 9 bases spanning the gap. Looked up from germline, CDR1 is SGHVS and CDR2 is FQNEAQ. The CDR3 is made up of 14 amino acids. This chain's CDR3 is CASSFRGENTEAFF. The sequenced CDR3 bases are TGTGCCAGCAGCTTTAGGGGTGAGAACACTGAA.

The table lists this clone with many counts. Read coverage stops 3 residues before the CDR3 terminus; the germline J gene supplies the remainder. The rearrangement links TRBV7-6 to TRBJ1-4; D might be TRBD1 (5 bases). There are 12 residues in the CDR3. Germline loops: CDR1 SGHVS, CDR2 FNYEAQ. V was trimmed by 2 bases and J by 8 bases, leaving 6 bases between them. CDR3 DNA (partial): TGTGCCAGCAGCTTATCAGGGGAAAAA. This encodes CASSLSGEK. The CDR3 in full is CASSLSGEKLFF.

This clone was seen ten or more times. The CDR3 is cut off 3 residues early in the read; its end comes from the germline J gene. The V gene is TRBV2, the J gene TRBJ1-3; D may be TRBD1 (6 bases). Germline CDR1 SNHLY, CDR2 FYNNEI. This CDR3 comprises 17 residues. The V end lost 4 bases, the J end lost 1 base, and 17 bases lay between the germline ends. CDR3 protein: CASSVRDKAFSGNTIYF. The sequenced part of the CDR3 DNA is TGTGCCAGCAGTGTAAGGGACAAGGCTTTTTCTGGAAACACC. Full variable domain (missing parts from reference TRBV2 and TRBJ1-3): EPEVTQTPSHQVTQMGQEVILRCVPISNHLYFYWYRQILGQKVEFLVSFYNNEISEKSEIFDDQFSVERPDGSNFTLKIRSTKLEDSAMYFCASSVRDKAFSGNTIYFGEGSWLTVV.

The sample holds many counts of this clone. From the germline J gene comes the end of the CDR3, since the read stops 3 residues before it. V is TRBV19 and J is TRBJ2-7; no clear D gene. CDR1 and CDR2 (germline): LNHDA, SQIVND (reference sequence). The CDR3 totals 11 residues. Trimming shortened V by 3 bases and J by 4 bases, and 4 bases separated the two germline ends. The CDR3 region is CASSIGYEQYF. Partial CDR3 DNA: TGTGCCAGTAGTATCGGGTACGAG. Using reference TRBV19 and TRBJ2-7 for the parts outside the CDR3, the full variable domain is DGGITQSPKYLFRKEGQNVTLSCEQNLNHDAMYWYRQDPGQGLRLIYYSQIVNDFQKGDIAEGYSVSREKKESFPLTVTSAQKNPTAFYLCASSIGYEQYFGPGTRLTVT.

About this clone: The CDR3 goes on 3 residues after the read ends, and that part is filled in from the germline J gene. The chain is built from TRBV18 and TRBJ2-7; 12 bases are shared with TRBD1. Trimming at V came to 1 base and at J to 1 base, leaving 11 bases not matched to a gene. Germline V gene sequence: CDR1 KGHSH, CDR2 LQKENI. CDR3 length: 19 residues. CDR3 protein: CASSPRTPGQGALSYEQYF. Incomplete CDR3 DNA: TGTGCCAGCTCACCACGGACGCCGGGACAGGGGGCCCTTTCCTACGAG.

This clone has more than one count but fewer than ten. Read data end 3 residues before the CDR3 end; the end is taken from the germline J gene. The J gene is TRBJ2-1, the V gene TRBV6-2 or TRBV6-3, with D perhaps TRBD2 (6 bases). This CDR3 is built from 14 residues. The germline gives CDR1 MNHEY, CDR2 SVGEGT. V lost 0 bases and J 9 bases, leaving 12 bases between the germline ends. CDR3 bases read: TGTGCCAGCAGTTACTCGAGGCTAGCGTCTGAG. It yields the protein CASSYSRLASE. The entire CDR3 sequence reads CASSYSRLASEQFF.

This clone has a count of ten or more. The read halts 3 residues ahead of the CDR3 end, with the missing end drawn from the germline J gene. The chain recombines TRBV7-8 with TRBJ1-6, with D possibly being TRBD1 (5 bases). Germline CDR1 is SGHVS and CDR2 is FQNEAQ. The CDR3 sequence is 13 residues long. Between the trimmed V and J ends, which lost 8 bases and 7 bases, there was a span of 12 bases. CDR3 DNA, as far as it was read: TGTGCCAGCCAGGGTATTGGGAATTCACCC. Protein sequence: CASQGIGNSP. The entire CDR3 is CASQGIGNSPLHF.

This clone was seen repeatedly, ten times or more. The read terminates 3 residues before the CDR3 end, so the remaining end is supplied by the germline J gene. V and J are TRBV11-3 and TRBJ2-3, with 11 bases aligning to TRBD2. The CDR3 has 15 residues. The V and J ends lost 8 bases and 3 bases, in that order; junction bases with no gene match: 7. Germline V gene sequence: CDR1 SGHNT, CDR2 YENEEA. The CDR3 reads CASALTSGTTDTQYF. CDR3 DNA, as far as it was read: TGTGCCAGCGCATTGACTAGCGGGACGACAGATACG.

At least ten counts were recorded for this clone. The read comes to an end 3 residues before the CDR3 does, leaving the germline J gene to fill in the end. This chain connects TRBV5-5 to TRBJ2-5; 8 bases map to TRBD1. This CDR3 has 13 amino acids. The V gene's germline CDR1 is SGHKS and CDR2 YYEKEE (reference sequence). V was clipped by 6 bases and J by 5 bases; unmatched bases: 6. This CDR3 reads CASTPDRVETQYF. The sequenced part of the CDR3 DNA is TGTGCCAGCACTCCGGACAGGGTCGAGACC.